What follows is one T cell receptor beta chain and its context. Its antigen specificity is not known. Base qualities are not provided; no much larger clone lies one nucleotide away. From the cysteine up to the phenylalanine, the CDR3 has a length of 14 residues. Only the CDR3 DNA stays, 42 bases, in frame from base 1. Relative to germline, V is 7 bases shorter and J is 7 bases shorter, with 19 bases between their ends. CDR1 SGHTA and CDR2 FQGNSA are derived from the germline V gene. Library creation used the immunoSEQ multiplex PCR assay. A mixture of 60 forward primers for TCR Vbeta segments and 13 reverse primers for TCR Jbeta segments was used in the multiplex PCR. Amplification of the CDR3 region of rearranged TCR beta genes was performed with a multiplex PCR assay on genomic DNA. On the Illumina HiSeq System, the amplified TCR beta libraries were sequenced as 87-base-pair reads. The authors' pipeline ran thus. Across the roughly 670 repertoires, a later analysis counted 60 million to 90 million unique TCR beta chains, roughly 11 million of which were shared by at least two donors. Raw reads were error-corrected and collapsed into unique sequences with a nearest-neighbor algorithm that merged closely related sequences to remove PCR and sequencing errors. To assign V, D and J gene segments, CDR3 sequences were aligned to IMGT reference sequences. For a sequence to be retained, at least a six-nucleotide match to both a V gene segment and a J gene segment was required. A rearrangement was called productive if the CDR3 had no stop codons and remained in frame with V and J, and every other rearrangement was called non-productive. Following IMGT convention, CDR3 was defined as the stretch from the second conserved V-encoded cysteine to the conserved J-encoded phenylalanine. The earlier analysis of 450 to 750 of the donors excluded any sequence lacking an unambiguous match to a single V gene segment. An earlier analysis of 550 to 650 of the donors classified V segments as functional when productive rearrangements were above 56.7% and as segregating when the standard deviation between donors was above 5%. To diagnose cytomegalovirus status from the catalog of TCR beta chain sequences, a statistical classification framework was built. A later analysis assigned V and J genes by comparing TCR nucleotide sequences with IMGT/GENE-DB human TR gene sequences. In a later analysis, CDR3 sequences and most-parsimonious VDJ recombination scenarios were assigned using the TCRdist pipeline. In a later analysis, each TCR beta chain was defined by its CDR3 amino acid sequence together with its V-gene family, and reads lacking a unique V-gene family were excluded. A later analysis removed over 500 highly shared, low-generation-probability nucleotide sequences to deal with suspected cross-contamination and a sequencing artifact. A later analysis calculated a clonal expansion index for each public chain from normalized within-repertoire ranks of inferred template counts. A later analysis computed generation probabilities with a VDJ recombination model fitted to out-of-frame rearrangements, and checked the results against IGoR. In a later analysis, TCR-TCR, TCR-HLA and TCR-CMV co-occurrence was scored with hypergeometric tests, and a repertoire-size bias correction was applied to TCR pairs. A later analysis estimated false discovery rates by permuting HLA or CMV assignments 20 times. In a later analysis, co-occurring TCRs were grouped with DBSCAN, and TCRdist sequence similarity was added when clustering was performed within HLA-allele-positive subsets. Repertoires with fewer than 30,000 or more than 120,000 public chains were left out of co-occurrence clustering, as were a handful of repertoires with anomalous nucleotide sharing. TCRdb took over this immuneACCESS table, retaining in-frame rearrangements with V and J assigned. Such tables are incomplete; in checked studies, under half of the missing clones stem from an unresolved V gene, and the remainder is unexplained. The D gene and trimming were derived from the DNA, and the V and J assignments and clone size from that table. This sample lists around 130,000 clones; just under 75% were detected once. More than 6% of the sample goes to the ten largest clones.

This record belongs to a study of cytomegalovirus exposure and HLA in healthy donors (TCRdb year 2017). Regarding the complete study: In an earlier analysis of roughly 590 of the donors, 276 Gb of sequence data and 117 million unique TCR beta sequences from 180 million or so T cells were reported. To study patterns of TCR occurrence, a later analysis re-analyzed previously published TCR beta repertoires from hundreds of donors and added high-resolution HLA genotyping. Donor age, sex, ethnicity and CMV serostatus were collected together with the repertoire data. Of the roughly 400 genotyped donors, 80% to 90% were placed in the genetic ancestry cluster associated with self-reported Caucasian donors. HLA typing included class I and class II loci at four-digit resolution. Among almost 400 genotyped donors of the cohort, an average of roughly 240,000 unique TCR beta nucleotide sequences were sequenced per donor, roughly 20% of them non-productive. The study combined high-throughput TCR immunosequencing, statistical association of individual TCRs with disease status, and machine learning to predict cytomegalovirus infection status. Every discovery cohort repertoire had been produced on one sequencing platform. In a later genetic analysis, genome-wide SNP genotypes for about three fifths of the 666 donors were used, and that subset was treated as a discovery cohort. In an earlier analysis of roughly 600 of the donors, high-throughput TCR beta sequencing was used to judge whether each TCR beta V gene segment behaved as functional or pseudogenic. Because of strong linkage in the cohort, roughly 5 DR-DQ haplotypes were treated as single units for association and clustering. The T cell repertoires of around 670 subjects were profiled by immunosequencing and related to cytomegalovirus serostatus. Rather than drawing on any new phenotypic data, the later analysis identified candidate immune exposures from TCR beta sequences and the way those sequences occurred across donors. The number of donors typed differed by locus, with roughly 629-640 for A, B, C, DRB1 and DQB1, over 500 for DQA1, 600 to 610 for DPA1, and around 430 for DPB1. An early release covering roughly 640 HLA-typed donors comprised about 300 gigabases of sequencing data and around 86 million unique TCR sequences. In addition to the first cohort of 500 to 850 subjects, a separate validation cohort of 130 or so different subjects was used. The aim of the study was to test whether cataloging public T cell receptors could identify signatures of past pathogen exposure. Paper-wide results and their limitations: Because HLA typing was missing for some donors at each locus, association tests included only the typed subset. A cluster of highly shared sequence variants was judged likely to be a technical artifact of the sequencing pipeline. A further reported finding was that TCR beta sequences accurately predicted the HLA-A and HLA-B alleles for most subjects in the first cohort. For the cohort, immune exposure information was limited to CMV serostatus. Several of the top co-occurrence clusters appeared to be linked to parvovirus B19, influenza, CMV and Epstein-Barr virus, according to a later analysis. Most TCR sequences were seen in very few donors, while some public TCRs were found in many individuals. A total of roughly 160 TCR beta chains were listed by the study as associated with cytomegalovirus. In vitro tests confirmed that a few of the cytomegalovirus-associated TCR beta chains recognize cytomegalovirus antigens. In a later genetic analysis, fewer N-insertions in productive TCRs were reported among donors in an Asian-associated ancestry cluster than the 666-donor mean. A later analysis associated roughly 17,000 TCR beta sequences with specific HLA alleles at a false discovery rate of 0.05. In a later analysis, HLA-associated TCR beta chains showed more clonal expansion and lower generation probabilities than non-associated chains that were equally common. In a later analysis, most CMV-associated TCR beta chains were found to appear HLA-restricted, with HLA associations seemingly driven largely by CMV exposure. Correlated functional status among segregating V segments might be attributable to linkage disequilibrium, but an unknown experimental factor could not be ruled out. When HLA alleles, especially DR and DQ, strongly co-occurred, attributing TCR associations to individual alleles was difficult. The authors suggested that the approach could potentially be generalized to other disease states and immunological phenotypes. In a later analysis, the rate of TCR association differed among HLA loci, with DRB1 alleles having the most associated TCRs and HLA-C alleles having the fewest. In both the original and validation cohorts, the classifier was reported to diagnose cytomegalovirus status with high specificity and sensitivity. Sequencing depth was assumed to be roughly uniform across donors in the presence/absence analyses, though that assumption may not hold. An earlier analysis of roughly 570 of the donors showed that most TCR beta V segments appeared in productive rearrangements either about 90% or about 30% of the time, which broadly matched IMGT annotations. V-gene and J-gene trimming of TCR beta chains was associated with a missense DCLRE1C variant in a later genetic analysis, and the association was replicated in an independent cohort. In this cohort, only TCR beta chains were sequenced, and detectable features were limited by the absence of alpha or paired-chain data. The earlier analysis of about 600 of the donors excluded around 17 rarely observed V segments, including chromosome 9 orphons, because counts were too low. Because the 87-base-pair reads could not distinguish some IMGT-functional V segments, including TRBV6-2 and TRBV6-3, those segments were excluded.

In total, approximately 690 healthy bone marrow donors made up the cohort. At the time of sampling, every cohort member was nominally healthy, though immune exposures that went unrecorded were likely present. The donor was CMV seropositive and belonged to the group of more than 250 seropositive cohort members. A peripheral blood sample was provided by each donor, and peripheral blood mononuclear cells were used for TCR beta sequencing. Genomic DNA extraction from the blood cell samples was performed with the Qiagen DNeasy Blood Extraction Kit. Sample: PBMCs. The receptor chain draws on TRBV7-2 and TRBJ2-5, and perhaps TRBD1 as D gene, on 7 matching bases. This receptor was obtained from a middle-aged man in good health and CMV-seropositive. The CDR3 region reads CASKGGTERGTQYF. In nucleotides, the sequence is TGTGCCAGCAAAGGGGGGACAGAACGTGGGACCCAGTACTTC.